This T cell receptor beta chain was obtained from a study of T cells after yellow fever vaccination. In the study overall: Each low-cell-number fraction was prepared by means of SMART-Seq v4 Ultra Low Input. Broader study findings: Post-booster repertoires again held most primary-vaccination clones (roughly 96% CD4, 88% CD8).

Comment on this clonotype: Its antigen is unidentified. A junction end diverges from the germline sequence, so it may reflect a read error.

TCRdb re-called the 5' RACE reads through MiXCR, storing one row per CDR3 protein. The sample lists fewer than 100,000 distinct CDR3 sequences, approximately 5.5% seen once, with approximately 39% in the top ten. The material sequenced was CD8+ T cells sorted from PBMCs, taken 10 days after the yellow fever booster vaccination. The clonotype was recovered from a man younger than 35 who received the YFV17D yellow fever vaccine.

This CDR3 is CASSLDGGVNSPLHF. CDR3 sequence (DNA): TGTGCTAGCAGCTTAGATGGCGGGGTGAATTCACCCCTCCACTTT. The J gene is TRBJ1-6, the V gene TRBV7-7; D gene unclear. Germline CDR1 SSHAT, CDR2 FNYEAQ (reference sequence). The CDR3 extends over 15 amino acids.